This T cell receptor (beta chain) was captured in a study of shared clonotypes between healthy human individuals. As concerns this clone: The antigen remains undetermined.

Study-level results: Sharing across four donors was highest in naive CD4 (approximately 5%) and lowest in memory CD8 (about 0.4%).

The CDR3 consists of 15 residues. J was trimmed by 3 bases and V by 3 bases; bases with no gene match: 4. Per the germline V gene, CDR1 is MGHRA and CDR2 is YSYEKL. The assay was immunoSEQ multiplex PCR, and TCRdb's table has in-frame clones only and misses some. Of roughly 700,000 clones listed, roughly 70% were seen once; the top ten hold approximately 1.8%. The chain combines TRBV4-1 with TRBJ2-7, with 11 bases lining up with TRBD2. The TCR was taken from a woman aged 25 to 39 in good health. The sequencing input was memory CD4+ T cells sorted from blood. Documented subset: CD45RA-negative fraction. CDR3 sequence (DNA): TGCGCCAGCAGCCACGAGGGGACTAGCGGCTACGAGCAGTACTTC. Translation gives CASSHEGTSGYEQYF.